This entry describes one T cell receptor beta chain. Antigen unknown. Survey level was the resolution at which the v3.0 immunoSEQ assay ran. TCRdb's copy holds only in-frame clones and misses some; the assay was immunoSEQ multiplex PCR. The data hold about 16,000 clones, with 60% to 80% observed a single time. The sample comes from a study of long-term antiretroviral therapy in people with HIV. Study-wide results and caveats: Clones expanded before ART dominated the repertoire at all time points. Diversity rose after ART but stayed below transplant donor controls. It was not possible to obtain data on ART adherence, viral resistance or therapy changes.

This CDR3 has 16 residues. CDR1 is SEHNR, CDR2 FQNEAQ, per germline (reference sequence). Trimming cost V 6 bases and J 2 bases, with 19 bases left between them. The sequencing here drew on unsorted PBMCs, taken 1.5 years before starting antiretroviral therapy. The receptor comes from a woman between 50 and 59 years old with HIV. The chain employs TRBV7-9 and TRBJ2-5; D is perhaps TRBD2 (6 bases). CDR3 DNA sequence: TGTGCCAGCAGTTCCGCGTGGGGAGGACGGCAAGAGACCCAGTACTTC. Protein: CASSSAWGGRQETQYF. The full variable domain, with the rest looked up from reference TRBV7-9 and TRBJ2-5, is DTGVSQNPRHKITKRGQNVTFRCDPISEHNRLYWYRQTLGQGPEFLTYFQNEAQLEKSRLLSDRFSAERPKGSFSTLEIQRTEQGDSAMYLCASSSAWGGRQETQYFGPGTRLLVL.